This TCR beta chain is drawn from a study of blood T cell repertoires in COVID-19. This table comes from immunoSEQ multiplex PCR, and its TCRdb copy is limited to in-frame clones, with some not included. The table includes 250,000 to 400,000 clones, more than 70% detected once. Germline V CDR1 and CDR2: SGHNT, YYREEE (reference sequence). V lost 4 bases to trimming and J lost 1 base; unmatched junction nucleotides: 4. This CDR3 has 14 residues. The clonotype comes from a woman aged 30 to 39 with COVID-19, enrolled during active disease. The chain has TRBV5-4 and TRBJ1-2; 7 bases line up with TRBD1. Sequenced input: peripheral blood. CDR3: CASSTGQLNYGYTF. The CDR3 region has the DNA TGTGCCAGCAGCACGGGACAGCTTAACTATGGCTACACCTTC.